This T cell receptor (beta chain) was profiled in a study of molecular identifiers for immune sequencing clone quantification. The V end lost 7 bases, the J end lost 9 bases, and 10 bases lay between the germline ends. This CDR3 has 11 residues. Germline-derived CDR1 and CDR2 are MNHEY and SVGAGI. A single record per CDR3 protein comes from TCRdb applying MiXCR to the PCR reads. The sample yields under 650,000 distinct CDR3 sequences, about 20% seen once. In the sort, naive CD8 T cells were defined as CD8+CD4-CCR7+CD45RA+. The table lists this clonotype with a count of one. This may be a read error: a much more frequent sequence differs by one nucleotide.

Material for sequencing was naive CD8+ T cells from blood, with Jurkat cell RNA spiked in. Subset indicated: FACS-sorted CD8+CD4-CCR7+CD45RA+ naive T cells. This chain links TRBV6-5 with TRBJ2-1, with D uncertain. This TCR came from a human donor in good health. Some libraries in this study had Jurkat cell RNA spiked in. The CDR3 reads CASTQHCEQFF. The CDR3 region has the DNA TGTGCCAGCACCCAGCACTGTGAGCAGTTCTTC.